The 27 T cell receptor beta chains below all came from one sample that was sequenced in a study of a mutant IDH1 vaccine in newly diagnosed glioma. The antigens of these receptors remain unknown. Time point here: week 35, safety follow-up. Doses of 300 ug of mutant IDH1 20-mer peptide were given with topical imiquimod. The data were produced by immunoSEQ multiplex PCR, yet TCRdb's version contains in-frame clones alone and is incomplete. There are tens of thousands of clones in the sample; 74% occur only once, and roughly 5% lies in the top ten. The sample in question was PBMCs, obtained from a glioma patient whose treatment included an IDH1 peptide vaccine. The origin of the receptors is a man aged 50 or older with glioma.

The chain has TRBV15 and TRBJ2-5; TRBD2 is a possible D gene (5 bases). This CDR3 spans 14 amino acids. Trimming left V 5 bases short and J 4 bases short, with 14 bases between. Germline V gene data show CDR1 as LNHNV and CDR2 as YYDKDF (reference sequence). The CDR3 here is CATSRRERLETQYF. For the CDR3, the DNA is TGTGCCACCAGCCGGCGAGAGCGGTTAGAGACCCAGTACTTC.

This sequence joins TRBV9 and TRBJ2-7; a possible D gene is TRBD1 (6 bases). This CDR3 is built from 15 residues. Germline V gene sequence: CDR1 SGDLS, CDR2 YYNGEE. Trimming cost V 1 base and J 5 bases, with 16 bases left between them. CDR3 nucleotides: TGTGCCAGCAGCGTACGCACCGGACAGATCCACGAGCAGTACTTC. Protein: CASSVRTGQIHEQYF.

This clone was recorded once. This chain links TRBV6-5 with TRBJ1-2, with D perhaps TRBD1 (5 bases). The length of the CDR3 is 14 residues. Trimming shortened V by 6 bases and J by 8 bases, and 19 bases separated the two germline ends. Germline CDR1 MNHEY, CDR2 SVGAGI. The CDR3 bases are TGTGCCAGCAGCCCCGTGGGACGGGGCGGAGGCTACACCTTC. As protein: CASSPVGRGGGYTF.

The V and J genes are TRBV7-9 and TRBJ1-2; D call uncertain. Germline V lookup: CDR1 SEHNR, CDR2 FQNEAQ (reference sequence). The CDR3 length is 11 residues. Trimming took off 5 bases at V and 8 bases at J, with 9 bases between the two ends. The CDR3 coding sequence is TGTGCCAGCAGCGGGCCGACAGGCTACACCTTC. Its protein is CASSGPTGYTF.

The rearrangement uses TRBV9 and TRBJ1-2, with D uncertain. The CDR3 is made up of 15 amino acids. V dropped 0 bases and J dropped 0 bases, with 9 bases sitting between them. Germline CDR1 is SGDLS and CDR2 is YYNGEE. The CDR3 bases are TGTGCCAGCAGCGTAGCAGCGGTAGCTAACTATGGCTACACCTTC. Translation: CASSVAAVANYGYTF.

The V gene is TRBV6-5, the J gene TRBJ2-3; 8 bases agree with TRBD1. Germline V gene sequence: CDR1 MNHEY, CDR2 SVGAGI. CDR3 length: 15 amino acids. V lost 6 bases, J lost 5 bases, and 10 bases stayed unmatched. CDR3 DNA: TGTGCCAGCAGACCCAGGGACAGGCCCCGAGATACGCAGTATTTT. Protein product: CASRPRDRPRDTQYF.

This chain's CDR3 is CASSLDGAPETQYF. CDR3 nucleotide sequence: TGTGCCAGCAGCTTGGATGGTGCGCCAGAGACCCAGTACTTC. The chain is built from TRBV5-4 and TRBJ2-5; D not resolved. Germline values: CDR1 SGHNT, CDR2 YYREEE (reference sequence). V was pared by 0 bases and J by 4 bases, with 10 bases between. This CDR3 is built from 14 residues. Full variable domain (missing parts from reference TRBV5-4 and TRBJ2-5): ETGVTQSPTHLIKTRGQQVTLRCSSQSGHNTVSWYQQALGQGPQFIFQYYREEENGRGNFPPRFSGLQFPNYSSELNVNALELDDSALYLCASSLDGAPETQYFGPGTRLLVL.

The chain couples TRBV19 to TRBJ1-6, with 7 bases aligning to TRBD1. The germline gives CDR1 LNHDA, CDR2 SQIVND (reference sequence). This CDR3 has 13 amino acids. V shed 6 bases and J 6 bases; nucleotides not matched to a gene: 2. The CDR3 loop is CASRQGINSPLHF. As DNA, the CDR3 is TGTGCCAGTAGACAGGGGATTAATTCACCCCTCCACTTT.

The V gene is TRBV7-2, the J gene TRBJ2-7; 12 bases are shared with TRBD2. The V gene's germline CDR1 is SGHTA and CDR2 FQGNSA. The CDR3 has 15 amino acids. Trimming took 1 base from V and 2 from J; bases not matched to a gene: 0. The DNA for the CDR3 is TGTGCCAGCAGCTTAGGACTAGCGGGGGCCTACGAGCAGTACTTC. The encoded protein is CASSLGLAGAYEQYF.

This clone was counted a single time. The chain uses TRBV5-4 and TRBJ2-7; possible D gene TRBD2, 6 bases. This CDR3 has 16 amino acids. CDR1 SGHNT and CDR2 YYREEE come from the germline V gene (reference sequence). Trimming left V 0 bases short and J 3 bases short, with 16 bases between. In DNA form, the CDR3 reads TGTGCCAGCAGCTTGGCCGGGCGGGGTCGGGGCTACGAGCAGTACTTC. It translates to CASSLAGRGRGYEQYF.

The rearrangement joins TRBV25-1 to TRBJ1-3; tentatively, D is TRBD1 (6 bases). The V gene's germline CDR1 is MGHDK and CDR2 SYGVNS. V dropped 2 bases and J dropped 3 bases, with 11 bases sitting between them. The CDR3 extends over 15 amino acids. As DNA, the CDR3 is TGTGCCAGCAGTGAACACAGGGCGGGTGGAAACACCATATATTTT. Its translation is CASSEHRAGGNTIYF.

The chain recombines TRBV6-5 with TRBJ1-5; 9 nucleotides align to TRBD1. J gave up 5 bases and V 6 bases, and 2 bases lay outside the gene matches. The CDR3 consists of 13 residues. The germline CDR1 and CDR2 sequences are MNHEY and SVGAGI. CDR3 residues: CASSRDRDQPQHF. The CDR3 DNA reads TGTGCCAGCAGCCGGGACAGGGATCAGCCCCAGCATTTT.

This clone turned up a few times. The chain recombines TRBV2 with TRBJ2-7; 11 bases agree with TRBD2. Trimming at V came to 2 bases and at J to 3 bases, leaving 12 bases not matched to a gene. Per the germline V gene, CDR1 is SNHLY and CDR2 is FYNNEI. This CDR3 has 18 residues. DNA for the CDR3: TGTGCCAGCAGTGAACTCCTAGCGGGGGGCCCTCTCGTCTACGAGCAGTACTTC. Translation gives CASSELLAGGPLVYEQYF.

This clone was detected only a few times. This sequence joins TRBV4-2 and TRBJ1-1, with unresolved D. V shed 0 bases and J shed 3 bases, with 2 bases lying between them. Per the germline V gene, CDR1 is LGHNA and CDR2 is YNFKEQ. The CDR3 has 12 amino acids. Here the CDR3 DNA reads TGTGCCAGCAGCCAAGACTACACTGAAGCTTTCTTT. This gives the protein CASSQDYTEAFF.

This clone turned up a few times. The chain joins TRBV19 to TRBJ1-1; D not resolved. The germline gives CDR1 LNHDA, CDR2 SQIVND (reference sequence). This CDR3 has 14 amino acids. The ends were cut back, 6 bases at V and 2 bases at J, with 13 bases in the middle. This chain's CDR3 is CASRSGEINTEAFF. In nucleotides, the CDR3 is TGTGCCAGTAGGTCCGGGGAAATAAACACTGAAGCTTTCTTT.

The CDR3 region has the DNA TGTGCCAGCAGCGCATTAAACGGGGGTGAAGCTTTCTTT. It specifies CASSALNGGEAFF. The V gene is TRBV7-9, the J gene TRBJ1-1; TRBD1 might be the D (5 bases). The CDR3 extends over 13 amino acids. V was pared by 5 bases and J by 7 bases, with 14 bases between. The germline gives CDR1 SEHNR, CDR2 FQNEAQ (reference sequence).

The chain links TRBV6-6 to TRBJ2-5; D might be TRBD1 (6 bases). Germline V gene lookup returns CDR1 MNHNY and CDR2 SVGAGI (reference sequence). Trimming took off 5 bases at V and 5 bases at J, with 15 bases between the two ends. The CDR3 spans 14 residues. The CDR3, as DNA: TGTGCCAGCAGTAAACAGGGCTTAGAGGAGACCCAGTACTTC. Translating it yields CASSKQGLEETQYF.

The CDR3 region has the DNA TGTGCCAGCAGCCGCGGGGCAGGGGGATCGGATGGCTACACCTTC. Protein sequence: CASSRGAGGSDGYTF. The chain combines TRBV5-6 with TRBJ1-2; 7 bases agree with TRBD1. The junction had 12 bases not matched to a gene; V was cut back by 4 bases and J by 6 bases. The CDR3 spans 15 residues. In germline, CDR1 is SGHDT, CDR2 YYEEEE.

This rearrangement joins TRBV27 to TRBJ1-6, with 9 bases that match TRBD1. V shed 6 bases and J 9 bases; nucleotides not matched to a gene: 6. This CDR3 contains 14 residues. Germline CDR1 is MNHEY and CDR2 is SMNVEV (reference sequence). The CDR3 protein is CASSTGQGFSPLHF. In DNA form, the CDR3 reads TGTGCCAGCAGCACGGGACAGGGATTTTCACCCCTCCACTTT.

This chain connects TRBV7-8 to TRBJ1-3; possibly TRBD1 for D (6 bases). The CDR3 length is 15 residues. CDR1 is SGHVS, CDR2 FQNEAQ, per germline. The V end lost 2 bases, the J end lost 0 bases, and 8 bases lay between the germline ends. CDR3 nucleotides: TGTGCCAGCAGCTTAACAGGGAGCTCTGGAAACACCATATATTTT. The encoded protein is CASSLTGSSGNTIYF.

The chain uses TRBV7-9 and TRBJ2-3; no clear D. The germline V gene encodes CDR1 SEHNR and CDR2 FQNEAQ (reference sequence). V was pared by 7 bases and J by 5 bases, with 7 bases between. The CDR3 contains 11 residues. The DNA for the CDR3 is TGTGCCAGCACCCCATTAGATACGCAGTATTTT. It specifies CASTPLDTQYF. The full variable domain, rest sourced from reference TRBV7-9 and TRBJ2-3, is DTGVSQNPRHKITKRGQNVTFRCDPISEHNRLYWYRQTLGQGPEFLTYFQNEAQLEKSRLLSDRFSAERPKGSFSTLEIQRTEQGDSAMYLCASTPLDTQYFGPGTRLTVL.

J is TRBJ1-2 and V is TRBV27; D is ambiguous. This CDR3 has 16 amino acids. V was trimmed by 0 bases and J by 3 bases, leaving 14 bases between them. Germline assignment: CDR1 MNHEY and CDR2 SMNVEV (reference sequence). CDR3 amino acids: CASSLSAGGLDYGYTF. The CDR3 DNA is TGTGCCAGCAGTTTATCGGCCGGAGGATTAGACTATGGCTACACCTTC.

The chain has TRBV5-1 and TRBJ2-1; 10 positions agree with TRBD1. Germline CDR1 and CDR2: SGHRS and YFSETQ. The CDR3 loop spans 17 amino acids. V was clipped by 3 bases and J by 6 bases; unmatched bases: 12. The CDR3 sequence: CASSYNYRDRGINEQFF. CDR3 nucleotides: TGCGCCAGCAGCTACAACTATAGGGACAGGGGAATCAATGAGCAGTTCTTC.

The chain recombines TRBV30 with TRBJ2-7, with TRBD2 identical over 12 bases. Unmatched junction bases numbered 1, after V lost 1 base and J lost 3 bases. The germline CDR1 and CDR2 sequences are GTSNPN and SVGIG (reference sequence). CDR3 length equals 14 residues. In nucleotides, the CDR3 is TGTGCCTGGAGTGGGACTAGCGGGGTCTACGAGCAGTACTTC. Residues: CAWSGTSGVYEQYF.

The chain combines TRBV9 with TRBJ2-7; tentative D call: TRBD1 (5 bases). From germline, CDR1 is SGDLS and CDR2 YYNGEE. CDR3 size: 13 residues. The V and J ends lost 1 base and 0 bases respectively, with 5 bases between them. The CDR3 sequence is CASSVQGSYEQYF. The CDR3 nucleotides read TGTGCCAGCAGCGTACAGGGCTCCTACGAGCAGTACTTC. Combining the CDR3 with reference TRBV9 and TRBJ2-7 gives the whole variable domain DSGVTQTPKHLITATGQRVTLRCSPRSGDLSVYWYQQSLDQGLQFLIQYYNGEERAKGNILERFSAQQFPDLHSELNLSSLELGDSALYFCASSVQGSYEQYFGPGTRLTVT.

V and J are TRBV7-8 and TRBJ1-1; D remains unclear. The V end was cut by 1 base, the J end by 0 bases, with 9 bases between. This CDR3 has 15 amino acids. From germline, CDR1 is SGHVS and CDR2 FQNEAQ. In DNA form, the CDR3 reads TGTGCCAGCAGCTTAGGCCGGGCCATGAACACTGAAGCTTTCTTT. As protein: CASSLGRAMNTEAFF.

The CDR3 region is CAWGGGTGQETQYF. The DNA for the CDR3 is TGTGCCTGGGGGGGAGGGACAGGGCAAGAGACCCAGTACTTC. V gene TRBV30 combines with J gene TRBJ2-5, with TRBD1 identical over 9 bases. The V segment lost 5 bases and the J segment 2 bases; nucleotides outside the gene matches: 6. The CDR3 is made up of 14 amino acids. Germline V gives CDR1 GTSNPN, CDR2 SVGIG (reference sequence).